This TCR beta chain was recorded in a study of cytomegalovirus exposure and HLA in healthy donors. Findings of the study overall: Investigators reported 150 to 200 TCR beta chains as tied to cytomegalovirus.

Trimming shortened V by 5 bases and J by 4 bases, and 9 bases separated the two germline ends. Germline V CDR1 and CDR2: LNHNV, YYDKDF (reference sequence). The CDR3 contains 13 residues. 13 Jbeta primers and 60 Vbeta primers were used for the PCR. Measured with immunoSEQ multiplex PCR; TCRdb has only the in-frame clones, and not every one. The sample lists some 120,000 clones, roughly 80% occurring once. This clone has only a few counts. Its target is unknown. The V and J genes are TRBV15 and TRBJ1-3; D not certain. The material sequenced was PBMCs. This sequence was found in a female donor in good health and CMV-seronegative. CDR3 amino acids: CATSGGVGNTIYF. The CDR3, as DNA: TGTGCCACCAGCGGCGGGGTAGGAAACACCATATATTTT.